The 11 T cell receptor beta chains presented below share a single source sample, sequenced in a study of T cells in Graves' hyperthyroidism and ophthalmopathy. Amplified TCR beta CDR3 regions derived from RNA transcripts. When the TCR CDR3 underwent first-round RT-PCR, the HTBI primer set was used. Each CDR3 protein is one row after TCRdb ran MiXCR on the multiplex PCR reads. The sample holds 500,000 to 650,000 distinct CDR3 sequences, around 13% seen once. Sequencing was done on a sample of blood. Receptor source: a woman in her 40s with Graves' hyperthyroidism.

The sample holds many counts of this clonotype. The CDR3 nucleotides read TGTGCCAGCACGCCCCTAGGGGGACTAGGCGGCTACACCTTC. It is translated as CASTPLGGLGGYTF. The V gene is TRBV27, the J gene TRBJ1-2; D might be TRBD1 (6 bases). Germline CDR1 and CDR2: MNHEY and SMNVEV (reference sequence). The CDR3 runs 14 residues. Trimming stripped 7 bases from V and 8 bases from J, with 20 bases between.

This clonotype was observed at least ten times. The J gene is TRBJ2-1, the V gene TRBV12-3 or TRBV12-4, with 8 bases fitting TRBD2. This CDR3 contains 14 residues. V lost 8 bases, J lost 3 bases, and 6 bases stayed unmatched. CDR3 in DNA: TGTGCCAGCCGGGGGGGAATAAGCTACAATGAGCAGTTCTTC. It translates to CASRGGISYNEQFF.

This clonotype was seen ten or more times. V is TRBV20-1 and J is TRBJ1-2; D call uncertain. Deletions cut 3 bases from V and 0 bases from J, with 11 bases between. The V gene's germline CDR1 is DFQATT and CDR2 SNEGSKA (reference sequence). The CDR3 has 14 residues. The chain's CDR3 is CSASLQHSNYGYTF. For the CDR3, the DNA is TGCAGTGCTAGTCTCCAGCACTCTAACTATGGCTACACCTTC.

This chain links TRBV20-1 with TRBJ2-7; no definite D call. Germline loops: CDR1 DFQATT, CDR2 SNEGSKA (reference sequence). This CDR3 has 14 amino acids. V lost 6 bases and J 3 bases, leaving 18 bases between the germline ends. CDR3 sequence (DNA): TGCAGTGCCCACCGGCCCCAACTTCTCTACGAGCAGTACTTC. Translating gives CSAHRPQLLYEQYF.

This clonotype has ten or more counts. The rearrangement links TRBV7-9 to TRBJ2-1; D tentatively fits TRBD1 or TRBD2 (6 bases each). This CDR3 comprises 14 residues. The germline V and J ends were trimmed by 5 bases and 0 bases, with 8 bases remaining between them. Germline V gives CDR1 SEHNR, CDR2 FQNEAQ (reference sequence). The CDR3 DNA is TGTGCCAGCAGCGGGGGGCCCTCCTACAATGAGCAGTTCTTC. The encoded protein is CASSGGPSYNEQFF.

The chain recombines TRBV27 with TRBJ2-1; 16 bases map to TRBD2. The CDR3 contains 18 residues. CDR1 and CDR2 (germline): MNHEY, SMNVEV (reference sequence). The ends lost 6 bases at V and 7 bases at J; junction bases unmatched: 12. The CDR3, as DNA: TGTGCCAGCAGCGGGACTAGCGGGAGGGCCAAGGGGACGAATGAGCAGTTCTTC. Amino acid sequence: CASSGTSGRAKGTNEQFF.

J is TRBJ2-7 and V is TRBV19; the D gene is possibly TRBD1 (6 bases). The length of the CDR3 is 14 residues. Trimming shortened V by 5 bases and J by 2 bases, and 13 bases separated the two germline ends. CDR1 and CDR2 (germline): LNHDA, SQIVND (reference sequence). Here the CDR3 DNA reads TGTGCCAGTAGTTCGTCGACAGGTGCCTACGAGCAGTACTTC. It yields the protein CASSSSTGAYEQYF.

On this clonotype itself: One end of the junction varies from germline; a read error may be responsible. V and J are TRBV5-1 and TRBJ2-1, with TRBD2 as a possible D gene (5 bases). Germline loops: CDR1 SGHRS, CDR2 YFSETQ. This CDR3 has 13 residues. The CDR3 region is CASSLVALNEQFF. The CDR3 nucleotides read TGTGCCAGCAGCTTAGTAGCGCTTAATGAGCAGTTCTTC.

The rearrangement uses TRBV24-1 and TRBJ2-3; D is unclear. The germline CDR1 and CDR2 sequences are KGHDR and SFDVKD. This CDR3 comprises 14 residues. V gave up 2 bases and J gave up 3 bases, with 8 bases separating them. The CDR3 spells CATSDYRDTDTQYF. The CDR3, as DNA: TGTGCCACCAGTGATTATAGGGATACAGATACGCAGTATTTT.

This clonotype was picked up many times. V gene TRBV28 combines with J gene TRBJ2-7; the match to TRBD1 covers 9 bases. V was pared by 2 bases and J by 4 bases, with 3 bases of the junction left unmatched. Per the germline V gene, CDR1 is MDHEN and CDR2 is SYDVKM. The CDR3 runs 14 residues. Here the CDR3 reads CASSLLGQGYEQYF. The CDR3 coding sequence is TGTGCCAGCAGTTTACTGGGACAGGGATACGAGCAGTACTTC.

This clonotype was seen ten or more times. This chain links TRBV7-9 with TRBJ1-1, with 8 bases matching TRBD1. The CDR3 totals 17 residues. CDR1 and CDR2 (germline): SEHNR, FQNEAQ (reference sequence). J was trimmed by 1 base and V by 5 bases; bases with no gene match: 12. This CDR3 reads CASSRKGQGAWNTEAFF. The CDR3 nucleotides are TGTGCCAGCAGCCGCAAAGGGCAGGGGGCCTGGAACACTGAAGCTTTCTTT.